A selection of T cell receptor beta chains follows, all from one sample in a study of blood T cells in healthy people across ages. TCRdb re-called the 5' RACE reads with MiXCR, one entry per CDR3 protein. Of over 550,000 distinct CDR3 sequences listed, approximately 30% are singletons. Sequencing was done on a sample of blood. These receptors were taken from a woman older than 75 in good health. CDR3s include the opening cysteine and the closing phenylalanine or tryptophan.

j_gene | v_gene | CDR3aa
TRBJ1-5 | TRBV3-1 | CASSPGRGVNQPQHF
TRBJ2-1 | TRBV29-1 | CSVPERGLGNEQFF
TRBJ2-3 | TRBV12-3/TRBV12-4 | CASRTASADTQYF
TRBJ2-2 | TRBV7-3 | CASAKSGSNTGELFF
TRBJ2-2 | TRBV3-1 | CASSRVSGERFF
TRBJ2-5 | TRBV7-7 | CASSLVTGGKETQYF
TRBJ1-2 | TRBV12-3/TRBV12-4 | CASSLLRQGNGYTF
TRBJ2-1 | TRBV28 | CASSWGRGQYNEQFF
TRBJ1-1 | TRBV5-1 | CASSGGLGAMNTEAFF
TRBJ2-3 | TRBV4-1 | CASSHSGLTTDTQYF
TRBJ2-3 | TRBV7-2 | CASARGGNTQYF
TRBJ2-3 | TRBV5-6 | CASSFPRRDDTQYF
TRBJ2-7 | TRBV12-3/TRBV12-4 | CASRTGTGPTGQYF
TRBJ1-2 | TRBV3-1 | CASSQGTGVGGYTF
. | TRBV29-1 | CSVVQGLETQYF
TRBJ1-1 | TRBV6-6 | CASSYSDRSKEAFF
TRBJ1-5 | TRBV4-3 | CASSQVLHQPQHF
TRBJ2-3 | TRBV20-1 | CSAREWKTDTQYF
TRBJ1-1 | TRBV4-2 | CASSQGSVPEAFF
TRBJ2-7 | TRBV20-1 | CSAIFHSYEQYF
TRBJ2-3 | TRBV15 | CATSRAGQGVTDTQYF
TRBJ2-7 | TRBV20-1 | CSARDSRGPRREQYF
TRBJ1-5 | TRBV19 | CASRAHSNQPQHF
TRBJ1-5 | TRBV7-9 | CASTGGTANQPQHF